The clone carrying this T cell receptor beta chain was seen repeatedly, ten times or more. Its antigen is unidentified. The data derive from a study of regulatory T cells in long-lasting Graves disease. The CDR3 runs 14 residues. With 1 base removed from V and 2 bases from J, the gap between germline ends came to 8 bases. The germline V gene has CDR1 LNHNV and CDR2 YYDKDF (reference sequence). Specified time point: persistent/refractory GD, antithyroid drugs over 5 years with positive TRAb. Preparation of the TCR library used RNA extracted from PBMCs. In each case, Graves' disease was diagnosed per American Thyroid Association guidelines. Building the TCR beta libraries relied on iRepertoire HTBI primers, and CDR3 regions underwent Arm-PCR. One entry per CDR3 protein results from TCRdb running MiXCR on the multiplex PCR reads. This sample has roughly 360,000 distinct CDR3 sequences, with more than 20% found just once.

Study conclusions and caveats: Patients with persistent disease shared fewer than 3,500 public clonotypes, outpacing the 966 shared by new patients. The analysis examined peripheral blood only and excluded thyroid tissue. Those with persistent Graves' had less TCR diversity than newly diagnosed patients.

The origin of this receptor is a woman between 40 and 50 years old with Graves disease. Material: peripheral blood mononuclear cells (PBMCs), obtained when the disease was refractory, from a patient treated with antithyroid drugs. This chain uses TRBV15 with TRBJ1-2; D is undetermined. CDR3 residues: CATSRAGLNYGYTF. In DNA form, the CDR3 reads TGTGCCACCAGCAGAGCCGGGTTAAACTATGGCTACACCTTC.